This T cell receptor beta chain was captured in a study of blood T cell repertoires in COVID-19. The germline gives CDR1 SEHNR, CDR2 FQNEAQ (reference sequence). The V and J ends lost 1 base and 1 base respectively, with 7 bases between them. The CDR3 sequence is 14 residues long. The method was immunoSEQ multiplex PCR; TCRdb's version includes in-frame clones alone and lacks a portion of them. The repertoire includes a few hundred thousand clones, 87% of them detected once, and approximately 5.2% sits in the top ten. Sequenced material: PBMCs or T cells enriched from blood (not recorded which). The receptor's source is a woman aged 25 to 39 who had recovered from COVID-19. The chain combines TRBV7-9 with TRBJ1-1; D ambiguous. The CDR3 protein is CASSLVEGNTEAFF. In DNA form, the CDR3 reads TGTGCCAGCAGCTTAGTTGAGGGGAACACTGAAGCTTTCTTT.